These 28 T cell receptor beta chains were all obtained from the same sample, sequenced in a study of CD8+CD57+ T cells in acquired aplastic anemia. Genomic DNA templated the TCR beta VDJ and CDR3 profiling. TCRdb re-analysed the reads in MiXCR, keeping a single row per CDR3 protein. Seen here are some 280,000 distinct CDR3 sequences, approximately 56% observed once, and the top ten hold 7.5% to 9%. Sequencing was done on a sample of sorted CD4+, CD8+, or CD8+CD57+ T cells (not recorded which) from PBMCs. The source of these receptors is a human donor with severe aplastic anemia or a healthy control (not recorded which).

The chain links TRBV6-5 to TRBJ2-2; 8 bases are shared with TRBD1. The germline CDR1 and CDR2 sequences are MNHEY and SVGAGI. V was clipped by 5 bases and J by 3 bases; unmatched bases: 2. There are 14 residues in the CDR3. CDR3 coding DNA: TGTGCCAGCAGTGGGGGACAGGACACCGGGGAGCTGTTTTTT. Amino acid sequence: CASSGGQDTGELFF.

With regard to this clonotype: Sequence at one end of the junction differs from germline and may be a read error. The V gene is TRBV7-9, the J gene TRBJ2-7, with D hard to call. The CDR3 covers 13 residues. Germline-derived CDR1 and CDR2 are SEHNR and FQNEAQ (reference sequence). The CDR3 nucleotides are TGTGCCGGCAGCTGGACGGATCCATACGAGCAGTACTTC. This gives the protein CAGSWTDPYEQYF.

The rearrangement joins TRBV10-3 to TRBJ1-1; D is perhaps TRBD1 (6 bases). This CDR3 has 13 amino acids. CDR1 ENHRY and CDR2 SYGVKD come from the germline V gene. V was trimmed by 4 bases and J by 4 bases, leaving 10 bases between them. The CDR3 spells CAISAQGGTEAFF. CDR3 sequence (DNA): TGTGCCATCAGTGCACAGGGAGGCACTGAAGCTTTCTTT.

The chain couples TRBV5-1 to TRBJ2-7; 9 bases line up with TRBD2. This CDR3 spans 15 amino acids. Germline loops: CDR1 SGHRS, CDR2 YFSETQ. With V trimmed by 1 base and J by 2 bases, 4 bases remained unmatched. The CDR3 DNA reads as TGCGCCAGCAGCTTGTTTAGCGGGGGAACCTACGAGCAGTACTTC. Amino acids: CASSLFSGGTYEQYF.

This sequence joins TRBV19 and TRBJ2-1, with 7 bases that match TRBD1. The V segment lost 6 bases and the J segment 0 bases; nucleotides outside the gene matches: 5. The CDR3 is 15 residues long. Germline CDR1 LNHDA, CDR2 SQIVND (reference sequence). The CDR3 nucleotides are TGTGCCAGTAGACCGACAGGGAGCTCCTACAATGAGCAGTTCTTC. Residues: CASRPTGSSYNEQFF.

The genes are TRBV9 and TRBJ1-2; D remains unclear. The V gene lost 4 bases and the J gene lost 5 bases, with 12 bases spanning the gap. The CDR3 is made up of 13 amino acids. Germline V gene data show CDR1 as SGDLS and CDR2 as YYNGEE. The CDR3 bases are TGTGCCAGCAGCTTGAAGACGGAGTATGGCTACACCTTC. Translation gives CASSLKTEYGYTF.

This clonotype has just a few counts. The chain has TRBV5-6 and TRBJ2-7; 8 bases line up with TRBD1. Germline trimming cut 4 bases from V and 3 bases from J; bases unmatched to any gene: 9. The CDR3 sequence is 15 residues long. The germline V gene encodes CDR1 SGHDT and CDR2 YYEEEE. The CDR3 DNA reads as TGTGCCAGCAGCCTTCTGGACAGGGAAATCTACGAGCAGTACTTC. Its protein product is CASSLLDREIYEQYF. Looking up the rest from reference TRBV5-6 and TRBJ2-7 gives the full variable domain: DAGVTQSPTHLIKTRGQQVTLRCSPKSGHDTVSWYQQALGQGPQFIFQYYEEEERQRGNFPDRFSGHQFPNYSSELNVNALLLGDSALYLCASSLLDREIYEQYFGPGTRLTVT.

In this sample, this clonotype turned up many times. The chain recombines TRBV13 with TRBJ1-2; D call uncertain. V was trimmed by 2 bases and J by 0 bases, leaving 13 bases between them. The CDR3 totals 16 residues. Germline V lookup: CDR1 PRHDT, CDR2 FYEKMQ (reference sequence). DNA of the CDR3: TGTGCCAGCAGCTTATTGTCAGCTAACACTAACTATGGCTACACCTTC. Its protein is CASSLLSANTNYGYTF.

Only a few counts were recorded for this clonotype. CDR3 residues: CASSPPTRLAGEGETQYF. The CDR3 bases are TGTGCCAGCAGCCCCCCCACCCGACTAGCGGGGGAAGGAGAGACCCAGTACTTC. This sequence joins TRBV7-9 and TRBJ2-5, with TRBD2 matching over 12 bases. The germline V gene has CDR1 SEHNR and CDR2 FQNEAQ (reference sequence). V was clipped by 5 bases and J by 4 bases; unmatched bases: 14. CDR3 length: 18 amino acids. Combining the CDR3 with reference TRBV7-9 and TRBJ2-5 gives the whole variable domain DTGVSQNPRHKITKRGQNVTFRCDPISEHNRLYWYRQTLGQGPEFLTYFQNEAQLEKSRLLSDRFSAERPKGSFSTLEIQRTEQGDSAMYLCASSPPTRLAGEGETQYFGPGTRLLVL.

The table lists this clonotype with many counts. The chain couples TRBV28 to TRBJ1-4; D is unresolved. CDR1 and CDR2 (germline): MDHEN, SYDVKM. V lost 5 bases and J 5 bases, leaving 3 bases between the germline ends. CDR3 size: 11 residues. The CDR3 coding sequence is TGTGCCAGCAGTAGGAATGAAAAACTGTTTTTT. It encodes CASSRNEKLFF.

In this sample, this clonotype turned up a few times. This chain joins TRBV10-3 and TRBJ2-1; possibly TRBD1 for D (6 bases). The CDR3 sequence is 13 residues long. Germline CDR1 is ENHRY and CDR2 is SYGVKD. Trimming left V 11 bases short and J 4 bases short, with 15 bases between. The CDR3 region has the DNA TGTGCCTCAATGCGAGGGGGATACAATGAGCAGTTCTTC. Amino acid sequence: CASMRGGYNEQFF.

This clonotype was seen a single time. This rearrangement joins TRBV20-1 to TRBJ2-3, with D maybe TRBD1 (5 bases). The CDR3 covers 14 residues. With 1 base removed from V and 6 bases from J, the gap between germline ends came to 14 bases. CDR1 and CDR2 (germline): DFQATT, SNEGSKA (reference sequence). The CDR3 is CSARVPNKGDTQYF. In nucleotides, the CDR3 is TGCAGTGCTAGAGTACCCAATAAGGGGGATACGCAGTATTTT.

In this sample, this clonotype turned up a few times. The chain employs TRBV28 and TRBJ2-1; 7 nucleotides align to TRBD1. The CDR3 length is 15 residues. CDR1 is MDHEN, CDR2 SYDVKM, per germline. J was trimmed by 3 bases and V by 7 bases; bases with no gene match: 9. The CDR3 reads CASTPPRTGYNEQFF. In DNA, the CDR3 is TGTGCCAGCACCCCCCCCAGGACAGGCTACAATGAGCAGTTCTTC.

This clonotype came up once. The chain carries TRBV20-1 and TRBJ2-7; D possibly matches TRBD1 or TRBD2 (6 bases each). Germline V lookup: CDR1 DFQATT, CDR2 SNEGSKA (reference sequence). The CDR3 contains 16 residues. The V gene lost 0 bases and the J gene lost 3 bases, with 18 bases spanning the gap. The CDR3 is CSARDSGGKGGYEQYF. DNA for the CDR3: TGCAGTGCTAGAGATTCCGGCGGGAAAGGGGGCTACGAGCAGTACTTC.

The chain recombines TRBV7-3 with TRBJ1-1; maybe TRBD1 (5 bases). From germline, CDR1 is SGHTA and CDR2 FQGTGA. Trimming cost V 4 bases and J 1 base, with 13 bases left between them. The CDR3 sequence is 15 residues long. The CDR3 DNA is TGTGCCAGCAGCTCCCAGGGAATCGGGAACACTGAAGCTTTCTTT. Its protein is CASSSQGIGNTEAFF.

With regard to this clonotype: This may come from a read error, since a much larger clone is one base off. The J gene is TRBJ1-2, the V gene TRBV15; D is perhaps TRBD1 (5 bases). CDR3 length: 16 amino acids. The V gene's germline CDR1 is LNHNV and CDR2 YYDKDF (reference sequence). The CDR3: CASSQGRDGVGYGYTF. In DNA, the CDR3 is TGTGCCAGCAGCCAAGGCCGGGACGGGGTTGGGTATGGCTACACCTTC.

This chain links TRBV24-1 with TRBJ2-5, with D perhaps matching TRBD1 (5 bases). This CDR3 is built from 14 residues. The germline gives CDR1 KGHDR, CDR2 SFDVKD. With 4 bases removed from V and 1 base from J, the gap between germline ends came to 9 bases. The DNA of the CDR3 is TGTGCCACCAGTGAGTATCAGGGCCAAGAGACCCAGTACTTC. Amino acid sequence: CATSEYQGQETQYF.

This sequence joins TRBV7-8 and TRBJ2-7; tentative D call: TRBD1 (6 bases). The CDR3 is 14 residues long. Trimming pared 5 bases from V and 0 bases from J, leaving 11 bases between. Germline CDR1 and CDR2: SGHVS and FQNEAQ. The CDR3 region is CASSNRRGSYEQYF. The CDR3 DNA reads as TGTGCCAGCAGCAACCGCAGGGGCTCCTACGAGCAGTACTTC.

The chain joins TRBV10-3 to TRBJ1-5; weak D call: TRBD1 (6 bases). Trimming stripped 0 bases from V and 0 bases from J, with 15 bases between. Germline V gene lookup returns CDR1 ENHRY and CDR2 SYGVKD. CDR3 length: 18 amino acids. This CDR3 reads CAISESGGQSYSNQPQHF. DNA of the CDR3: TGTGCCATCAGTGAGTCAGGGGGACAATCCTATAGCAATCAGCCCCAGCATTTT.

This clonotype was recorded many times. The chain employs TRBV6-1 and TRBJ1-3; D is ambiguous. Germline lookup yields CDR1 MNHNS and CDR2 SASEGT. The CDR3 runs to 14 residues. Trimming shortened V by 4 bases and J by 5 bases, and 12 bases separated the two germline ends. Written as DNA, the CDR3 is TGTGCCAGCAGTGGGGTCGAACCTCGAAACACCATATATTTT. Translation gives CASSGVEPRNTIYF.

On this clonotype itself: A much larger clone lies a single base off, so this may be a read error. The chain recombines TRBV5-4 with TRBJ2-3; 11 bases map to TRBD2. The ends lost 7 bases at V and 5 bases at J; junction bases unmatched: 6. The CDR3 loop spans 14 amino acids. Germline CDR1 is SGHNT and CDR2 is YYREEE (reference sequence). CDR3 protein: CASGQGTSGDTQYF. Written as DNA, the CDR3 is TGTGCCAGCGGCCAAGGGACTAGCGGAGATACGCAGTATTTT.

This clonotype has more than one count but fewer than ten. This chain links TRBV28 with TRBJ1-5; D is unclear. CDR3 length: 14 amino acids. From germline, CDR1 is MDHEN and CDR2 SYDVKM. V lost 2 bases, J lost 5 bases, and 10 bases lay in between. The CDR3 sequence: CASSLGQRDQPQHF. For the CDR3, the DNA is TGTGCCAGCAGTTTAGGGCAGAGAGATCAGCCCCAGCATTTT.

This clonotype was counted at least ten times. The J gene is TRBJ1-1, the V gene TRBV6-2 or TRBV6-3, with TRBD1 as a possible D gene (5 bases). The germline gives CDR1 MNHEY, CDR2 SVGEGT. The CDR3 loop spans 12 amino acids. The ends were cut back, 2 bases at V and 6 bases at J, with 7 bases in the middle. The CDR3 coding sequence is TGTGCCAGCAGTTACAGGGGCCCTGAAGCTTTCTTT. This codes for CASSYRGPEAFF.

This clonotype has ten or more counts. The CDR3 reads CASSLSSGGAGEQFF. CDR3 in DNA: TGTGCCAGCAGCTTGTCTAGCGGGGGGGCCGGTGAGCAGTTCTTC. J is TRBJ2-1 and V is TRBV7-3, with 12 bases matching TRBD2. The CDR3 covers 15 residues. The junction had 6 bases not matched to a gene; V was cut back by 3 bases and J by 9 bases. Germline CDR1 and CDR2: SGHTA and FQGTGA.

This clonotype was picked up many times. The chain combines TRBV4-2 with TRBJ2-7; a weak D match, TRBD1 (6 bases). Germline CDR1 reads LGHNA; CDR2 reads YNFKEQ. Trimming stripped 4 bases from V and 0 bases from J, with 16 bases between. This CDR3 spans 16 amino acids. CDR3 in DNA: TGTGCCAGCAGCCGGGTCCGGGACACGGACTCCTACGAGCAGTACTTC. Translation: CASSRVRDTDSYEQYF.

This clonotype has more than one count but fewer than ten. This chain joins TRBV29-1 and TRBJ2-1; the D is unclear. CDR1 SQVTM and CDR2 ANQGSEA come from the germline V gene. V lost 1 base and J 3 bases, leaving 10 bases between the germline ends. This CDR3 comprises 14 residues. CDR3 residues: CSVEVALIYNEQFF. Here the CDR3 DNA reads TGCAGCGTTGAAGTGGCCCTAATCTACAATGAGCAGTTCTTC.

The J gene is TRBJ2-3, the V gene TRBV9; D gene uncertain. Trimming stripped 1 base from V and 4 bases from J, with 16 bases between. Germline CDR1 reads SGDLS; CDR2 reads YYNGEE. The CDR3 totals 16 residues. The CDR3 DNA follows: TGTGCCAGCAGCGTACAAGCAGGAGTAATGTCAGATACGCAGTATTTT. Translation gives CASSVQAGVMSDTQYF.

The gene calls are TRBV4-3 and TRBJ2-2; D gene uncertain. Germline CDR1 reads LGHNA; CDR2 reads YSLEER. Trimming removed 0 bases from V and 3 bases from J, with 5 bases in between. The CDR3 sequence is 14 residues long. The CDR3 region is CASSQDKHTGELFF. As DNA, the CDR3 is TGCGCCAGCAGCCAAGATAAGCACACCGGGGAGCTGTTTTTT.